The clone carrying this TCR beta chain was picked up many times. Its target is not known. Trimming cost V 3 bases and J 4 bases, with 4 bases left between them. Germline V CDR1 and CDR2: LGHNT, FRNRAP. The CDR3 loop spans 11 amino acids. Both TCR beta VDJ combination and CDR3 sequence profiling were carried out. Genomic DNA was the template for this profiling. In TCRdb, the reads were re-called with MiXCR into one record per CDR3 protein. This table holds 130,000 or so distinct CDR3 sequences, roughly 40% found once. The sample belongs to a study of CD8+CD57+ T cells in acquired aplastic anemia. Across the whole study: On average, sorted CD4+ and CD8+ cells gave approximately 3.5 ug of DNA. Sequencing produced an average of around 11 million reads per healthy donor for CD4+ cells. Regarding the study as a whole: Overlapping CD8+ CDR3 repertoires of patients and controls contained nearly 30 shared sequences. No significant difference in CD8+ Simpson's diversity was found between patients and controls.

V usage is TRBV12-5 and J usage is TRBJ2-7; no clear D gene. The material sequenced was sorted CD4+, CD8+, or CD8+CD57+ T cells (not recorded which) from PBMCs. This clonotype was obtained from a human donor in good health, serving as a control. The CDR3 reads CASGFSYEQYF. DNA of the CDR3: TGTGCTAGTGGTTTCTCGTACGAGCAGTACTTC.